This TCR beta chain was captured in a study of regulatory T cells in long-lasting Graves disease (dated by TCRdb to about 2021). About the investigation overall: Patients with newly diagnosed Graves' disease had been on antithyroid drugs for under 3 months. Patients with persistent Graves' disease were compared with patients with newly diagnosed Graves' disease using TCR sequencing and RNA sequencing of peripheral blood. The study was conducted in China and was registered as a clinical trial. A total of 33 samples were covered by TCR sequencing, comprising approximately 13 persistent and about 20 newly diagnosed Graves' disease patients.

What the study reported, not specific to this receptor: Because the primary lesion, thyroid tissue, could not be accessed, the study looked at peripheral blood alone. Persistent patients shared more public clonotypes among themselves (around 2,800) than newly diagnosed patients did (roughly 920). Persistent disease showed preferential use of TRBV28, TRBJ1-2 and TRBJ2-5, whereas newly diagnosed disease favored TRBV20-1 and TRBJ2-1. Only the TCR beta chain was sequenced and analyzed. Compared with newly diagnosed patients, persistent Graves' disease patients had lower TCR Shannon entropy and fewer highly expanded clones, which suggests clonal expansion. The authors acknowledged the small sample size as a limitation that may reduce accuracy.

A word on this clonotype: Its antigen target is currently unknown. No much larger clone exists at a distance of one base, and base qualities are not known.

The library came from multiplex PCR. Sequencing instrument: Illumina HiSeq 4000. TCR beta libraries were built with iRepertoire HTBI primers and Arm-PCR amplification of CDR3 regions. PCR products were gel purified before sequencing. The published analysis was carried out like this. Gene usage analysis of CDR3 amino acid clonotypes used the 62 TRBV and around 13 TRBJ segments found across samples. COPE and FqMerger were used to merge the filtered high-quality paired reads into contigs. Contigs were aligned with BLAST to IMGT TRBV, TRBD and TRBJ reference genes, and CDR3 was defined per IMGT. Clonotypes above 0.1% frequency were classified as highly expanded clones. Shannon entropy served as the measure of repertoire diversity, while the Gini coefficient captured V-J evenness. A clonotype was considered public if more than one individual shared it. TCRdb ran its own pipeline on the public reads, namely fastp trimming at Q25 and MiXCR clone calling, and kept in-frame beta chains. Rows merge per CDR3 protein into single entries with the most common DNA and genes. The V and J calls and clone size come from TCRdb's table, not from the authors' own analysis. The sample table contains hundreds of thousands of distinct CDR3 sequences; only one count was recorded for more than 15% of them. Around 25% of the sample is in the top ten clones.

The germline V gene sets CDR1 to SGHRS and CDR2 to YFSETQ. CDR3 length: 15 amino acids, cysteine to phenylalanine. Of the read, only the CDR3 DNA is kept; its 45 bases are in frame from base 1. The V end loses 1 base and the J end loses 4 bases, and a stretch of 13 bases separates them. Per the publication, the time point label means: newly diagnosed GD, antithyroid drugs for less than 3 months. For both TCR sequencing and RNA sequencing, RNA was extracted from PBMCs in TRIzol. The diagnosis of Graves' disease was made according to American Thyroid Association guidelines. Recruitment of patients was carried out at an endocrinology department in Xi'an, China. Each patient gave approximately 10 milliliters of peripheral blood, collected in an EDTA anticoagulant tube. Ficoll Paque Plus density gradient separation was used to isolate PBMCs, and no further T cell sorting was performed. An Agilent 2100 Bioanalyzer and agarose gel were used to check RNA quality, while a NanoDrop 2000 measured RNA concentration.

This same sample was also part of a study on T cells in Graves' hyperthyroidism and ophthalmopathy. The second publication reports: Stable Graves' hyperthyroidism was defined as the absence of progression to ophthalmopathy over 18 months of follow-up. Hyperthyroidism patients were newly diagnosed, with disease duration under 2 months, and aged 18 to 65 years. Patients with uncontrolled infections, other autoimmune diseases, pregnancy or lactation were excluded. Diagnoses relied on clinical symptoms, serum thyroxine and TRAb, thyroid ultrasound and orbital computed tomography. A first-round RT-PCR of the TCR CDR3 used the HTBI primer set with the Qiagen OneStep RT-PCR kit. Most expanded thyroid clonotypes (frequency above 0.001) were also detected in blood, suggesting blood repertoires may reflect thyroid immune responses. Ophthalmopathy was separated from stable hyperthyroidism by a 13 V-J signature model, with roughly 88% sensitivity and around 81% specificity obtained in cross-validation and 80%/75% obtained in testing. During validation, the model predicted progression to ophthalmopathy a median of about 6.5 months ahead of onset, with 60% to 71% sensitivity and 72.22% specificity. A discovery cohort of around 98 patients, roughly 40 with Graves' ophthalmopathy and approximately 55 with stable Graves' hyperthyroidism, was used to find distinguishing TCR V-J signatures. Prospective prediction of ophthalmopathy was tested in an independent validation cohort of under 20 hyperthyroidism patients and 15 to 17 patients who later progressed to ophthalmopathy. The roughly 100 discovery patients were divided at random into training and test sets in a 7:3 ratio. The study also compared thyroid tissue and blood T-cell repertoires from 6 or 7 Graves' hyperthyroidism patients. Following sampling, methimazole starting at 30 mg daily was given to hyperthyroidism patients, and high-dose intravenous methylprednisolone was given to ophthalmopathy patients. The libraries were constructed in a second round of multiplex PCR and then size-selected and purified. Sequencing of the libraries was done on an Illumina HiSeq2000 using paired-end 100 bp reads. SOAPnuke was used to process the raw data, removing reads that contained adapters or uncalled bases, had a mean Phred below 15, or lacked an exact match to the constant primer or identifier. COPE v1.2.5 was used to merge high-quality paired reads, and clonotypes were defined as unique nucleotide sequences. Clonotypes were aligned to IMGT TRBV, TRBD and TRBJ reference segments using MiTCR v1.1. Only V-J combinations with frequency above 0.0001, covering 99% to 99.2% of repertoires, were analysed. The TCS score was defined as F50 (clonal expansion) divided by E x V (chaos), with BLOSUM62-based TCRdist calculated between CDR3 peptides within each V-J. Welch's t-statistics and random forest reduced approximately 520 V-J features to around 14, which were used in a naive Bayes classifier (R e1071). No statistical method was used to set the sample size in advance, and investigators knew the group allocation. TCR Vbeta CDR3 sequencing of some 140 peripheral blood samples (over 40 ophthalmopathy, 75 or so hyperthyroidism and approximately 17 progressor patients) is reported in the paper.

The chain couples TRBV5-1 to TRBJ2-3; the D segment could be TRBD2, given 5 matching bases. This sequence originates from a woman aged 35-60 years with Graves disease. Donor details come from another sample of the same person, matched by shared clones. The specimen comprised peripheral blood mononuclear cells (PBMCs), sampled at new diagnosis, from a patient treated with antithyroid drugs. The DNA sequence reads TGCGCCAGCAGCTTGAGACTACCTGGGGCAGATACGCAGTATTTT. This translates into CASSLRLPGADTQYF.